This T cell receptor (beta chain) emerged from a study of blood T cell repertoires in COVID-19. As handled by the study authors: Reference gene primer amplification gave nucleated cell count estimates. Repertoires were generated with immunoSEQ multiplex PCR, while TCRdb's copy carries only in-frame clones and drops some. Clone size and the V and J calls come from that table; the DNA yielded D and trimming. In the table there are roughly 230,000 clones, 85% of which are singletons. Germline lookup yields CDR1 ENHRY and CDR2 SYGVKD. V lost 6 bases to trimming and J lost 7 bases, with 12 bases between them. This CDR3 contains 12 residues.

The sequencing sample was made of peripheral blood. This chain connects TRBV10-3 to TRBJ1-1; no clear D gene. This clonotype was obtained from a woman between 55 and 75 years old with active or convalescent COVID-19. CDR3 sequence: CAIRRTEGEAFF. In DNA form, the CDR3 reads TGTGCCATCAGACGCACCGAGGGTGAAGCTTTCTTT.